Sequencing of this T cell receptor beta chain was carried out in a study of CD4 T cells in relation to SARS-CoV-2 and coronaviruses. For less than eleven days, 10^5 sorted CD4+ cells grew with T cell-depleted PBMCs and CEF. As to this clone: Its antigen is unidentified.

Data came from immunoSEQ multiplex PCR; TCRdb stores just in-frame clones and leaves some out. The sample yields some 38,000 clones, roughly 80% seen once. Study results and caveats: Memory recall responses, not primary responses primed in culture, are what the assay detects.

The germline CDR1 and CDR2 sequences are LGHDT and YNNKEL (reference sequence). This CDR3 contains 17 residues. J gave up 0 bases and V 4 bases, and 5 bases lay outside the gene matches. The sequencing input was memory CD4+ T cells from PBMCs, cultured in vitro. The receptor was isolated from an adult with COVID-19. The chain joins TRBV3-1 (or the pseudogene TRBV3-2) to TRBJ2-7; 14 positions match TRBD2. CDR3 amino acids: CASSLTSGRASSYEQYF. CDR3 DNA sequence: TGTGCCAGCAGCCTGACTAGCGGGAGGGCCAGCTCCTACGAGCAGTACTTC.